This T cell receptor (beta chain) is drawn from a study of T cells in Graves' hyperthyroidism and ophthalmopathy. This CDR3 region has 13 residues. V shed 6 bases and J 6 bases; nucleotides not matched to a gene: 2. Per the germline V gene, CDR1 is SGHTA and CDR2 is FQGNSA. The TCR beta CDR3 regions underwent amplification using RNA transcripts as the source. During a first-round RT-PCR of the TCR CDR3, the HTBI primer set was used. TCRdb reanalysed the multiplex PCR reads using MiXCR and keeps one entry per CDR3 protein. The top ten hold 7.5% to 9.5% of the sample, which has hundreds of thousands of distinct CDR3 sequences, about 38% seen once.

The sequence came from a man in his late teens or twenties with Graves' hyperthyroidism. Material for sequencing was blood. This sequence joins TRBV7-2 and TRBJ2-1, with 10 bases aligning to TRBD2. The CDR3 bases are TGTGCCAGCAGGCCTAGCGGGAGCAATGAGCAGTTCTTC. Protein sequence: CASRPSGSNEQFF.